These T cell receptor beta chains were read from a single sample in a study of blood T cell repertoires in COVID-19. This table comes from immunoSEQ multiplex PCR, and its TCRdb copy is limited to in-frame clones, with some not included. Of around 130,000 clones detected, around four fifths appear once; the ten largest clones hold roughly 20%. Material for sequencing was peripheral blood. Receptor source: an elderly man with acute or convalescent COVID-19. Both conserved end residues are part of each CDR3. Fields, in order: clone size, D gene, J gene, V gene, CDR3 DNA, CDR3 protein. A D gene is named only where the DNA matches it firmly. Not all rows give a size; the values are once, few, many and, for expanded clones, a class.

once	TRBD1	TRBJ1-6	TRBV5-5	TGTGCCAGCAGCTTCGAGACAGGGCTCTCACCCCTCCACTTT	CASSFETGLSPLHF
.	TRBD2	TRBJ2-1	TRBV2	TGTGCCAGCAGTTCCGGGGGGGGCTCCTACAATGAGCAGTTCTTC	CASSSGGGSYNEQFF
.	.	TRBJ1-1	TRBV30	TGTGCCTGGAGCGTCGTTGTGTTTCCTGAAGCTTTCTTT	CAWSVVVFPEAFF
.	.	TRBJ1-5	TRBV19	TGTGCCAGTAGTATCCGGGTAAATCAGCCCCAGCATTTT	CASSIRVNQPQHF
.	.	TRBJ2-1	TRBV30	TGTGCCTGGAACGCAGGGCCGGGCGAGCAGTTCTTC	CAWNAGPGEQFF
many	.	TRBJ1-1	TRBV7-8	TGTGCCAGCAGCTTAGTTGACCGCGGGGGTGAAGCTTTCTTT	CASSLVDRGGEAFF
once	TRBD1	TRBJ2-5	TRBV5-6	TGTGCCAGCAGCTCCCAAACCGGGACAGGGGTTAGAGAGACCCAGTACTTC	CASSSQTGTGVRETQYF
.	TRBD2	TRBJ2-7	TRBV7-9	TGTGCCAGCAGCCAAGGACTAGCGGGGAACGACGAGCAGTACTTC	CASSQGLAGNDEQYF
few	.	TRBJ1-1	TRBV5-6	TGTGCCAGCAGCTTGGGATTCCGACTGACCATGAACACTGAAGCTTTCTTT	CASSLGFRLTMNTEAFF
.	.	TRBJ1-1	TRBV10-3	TGTGCCATCAGTCTGGGACAAGGCACTGAAGCTTTCTTT	CAISLGQGTEAFF
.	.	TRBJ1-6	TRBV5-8	TGTGCCAGCAGCTTGGGACGGGATAATTCACCCCTCCACTTT	CASSLGRDNSPLHF
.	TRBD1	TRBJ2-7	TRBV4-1	TGCGCCAGCAGCCAAGAAACAGGGGCGTACGAGCAGTACTTC	CASSQETGAYEQYF
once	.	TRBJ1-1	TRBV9	TGTGCCAGCAGCGTGACCTGGGGAGAGACTGAAGCTTTCTTT	CASSVTWGETEAFF
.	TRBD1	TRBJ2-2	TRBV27	TGTGCCAGCAGCCGAGGACAGGGTTTAGGCACCGGGGAGCTGTTTTTT	CASSRGQGLGTGELFF
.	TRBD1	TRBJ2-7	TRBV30	TGTGCCTGGAGTGTGGGAATGACAGGGGACGAGCAGTACTTC	CAWSVGMTGDEQYF
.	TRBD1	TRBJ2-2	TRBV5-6	TGTGCCAGCAGCTCTACCGGACAGGGTAACACCGGGGAGCTGTTTTTT	CASSSTGQGNTGELFF
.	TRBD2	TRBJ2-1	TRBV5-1	TGCGCCAGCAGCCACCGACTAGCGGGGGAGGGCAATGAGCAGTTCTTC	CASSHRLAGEGNEQFF
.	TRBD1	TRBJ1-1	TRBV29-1	TGCAGCGTGGCAGCCACAGGGGGCTGGGACACTGAAGCTTTCTTT	CSVAATGGWDTEAFF
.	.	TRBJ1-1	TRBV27	.	CASTSWGEGTERQATFF
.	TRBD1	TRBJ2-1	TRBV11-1	TGTGCCAGCAGCTTAGGACAGGGCTATGAGCAGTTCTTC	CASSLGQGYEQFF
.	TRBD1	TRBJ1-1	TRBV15	TGTGCCACCAGCAGAGGCCTCGGACAGGGGACTGAAGCTTTCTTT	CATSRGLGQGTEAFF
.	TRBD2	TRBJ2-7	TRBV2	TGTGCCAGCAGTGAAATCAGCGGGGGGTCCTACGAGCAGTACTTC	CASSEISGGSYEQYF